This T cell receptor (beta chain) was identified during a study of PD-1 blockade in classical Hodgkin lymphoma. The overall study: Nivolumab 3 mg/kg was given intravenously every 2 weeks.

Time point of the sample: cycle 4 day 1 (C4D1), after less than seven weeks of nivolumab. The patients all showed relapse after autologous stem cell transplantation, while their brentuximab vedotin exposure varied. Concerning this clone: The antigen is not known.

TCRdb's copy holds only in-frame clones and misses some; the assay was immunoSEQ multiplex PCR. The sample includes 43,000 or so clones, 78% of them seen just once. The study, taken as a whole, reports: According to reports, newly diagnosed patients had lower baseline TCR diversity than healthy donors, and relapsed/refractory patients had lower baseline TCR diversity still.

V lost 5 bases and J 6 bases, leaving 15 bases between the germline ends. The germline V gene has CDR1 MRHNA and CDR2 SNTAGT. The CDR3 is 14 residues long. The sequences come from peripheral blood mononuclear cells (PBMCs), collected before the fourth cycle of nivolumab. The receptor was isolated from a human donor with classical Hodgkin lymphoma. This rearrangement joins TRBV6-4 to TRBJ2-3; D assignment may be TRBD1 or TRBD2 (5 bases each). The CDR3 DNA reads as TGTGCCAGCAGTCCCGGGACCCCGGCGGATACGCAGTATTTT. Translation gives CASSPGTPADTQYF.